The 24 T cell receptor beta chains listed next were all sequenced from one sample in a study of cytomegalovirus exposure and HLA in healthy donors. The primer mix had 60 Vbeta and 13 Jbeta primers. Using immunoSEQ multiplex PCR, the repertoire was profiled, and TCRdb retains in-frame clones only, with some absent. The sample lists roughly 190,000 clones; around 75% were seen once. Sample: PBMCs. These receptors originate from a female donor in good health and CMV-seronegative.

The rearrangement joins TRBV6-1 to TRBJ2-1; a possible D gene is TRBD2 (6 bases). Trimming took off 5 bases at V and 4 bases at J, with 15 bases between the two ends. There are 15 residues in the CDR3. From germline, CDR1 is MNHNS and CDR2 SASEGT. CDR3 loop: CASSNGLGGYNEQFF. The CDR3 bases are TGTGCCAGCAGTAATGGATTGGGGGGATACAATGAGCAGTTCTTC.

The CDR3 here is CASSQTSPYEQYF. In nucleotides, the CDR3 is TGTGCCAGCAGCCAGACTAGCCCCTACGAGCAGTACTTC. The chain employs TRBV27 and TRBJ2-7; 7 bases line up with TRBD2. V lost 6 bases and J lost 2; bases outside the gene matches: 4. Germline CDR1 MNHEY, CDR2 SMNVEV (reference sequence). The length of the CDR3 is 13 residues.

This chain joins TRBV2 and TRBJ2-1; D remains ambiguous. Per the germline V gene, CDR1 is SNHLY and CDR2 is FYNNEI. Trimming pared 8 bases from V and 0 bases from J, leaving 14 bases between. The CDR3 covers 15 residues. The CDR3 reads CASRGFTGSYNEQFF. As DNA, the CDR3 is TGTGCCAGCCGAGGATTTACGGGCTCCTACAATGAGCAGTTCTTC.

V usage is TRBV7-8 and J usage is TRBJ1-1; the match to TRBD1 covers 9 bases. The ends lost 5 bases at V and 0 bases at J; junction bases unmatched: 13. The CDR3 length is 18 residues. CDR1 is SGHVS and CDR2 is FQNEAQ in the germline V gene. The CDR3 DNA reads TGTGCCAGCAGCACCTTAACAGGGGGCAAAAGGGTGAACACTGAAGCTTTCTTT. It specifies CASSTLTGGKRVNTEAFF.

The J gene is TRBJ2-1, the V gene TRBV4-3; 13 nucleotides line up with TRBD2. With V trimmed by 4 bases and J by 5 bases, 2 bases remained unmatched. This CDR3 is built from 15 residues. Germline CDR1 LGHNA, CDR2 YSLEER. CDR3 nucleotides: TGCGCCAGCAGCCCGGGACTAGCGGGGAACAATGAGCAGTTCTTC. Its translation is CASSPGLAGNNEQFF.

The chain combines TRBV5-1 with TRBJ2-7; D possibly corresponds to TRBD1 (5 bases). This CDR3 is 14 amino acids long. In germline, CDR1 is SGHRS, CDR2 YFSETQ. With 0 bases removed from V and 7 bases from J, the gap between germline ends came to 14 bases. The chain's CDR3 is CASSLGSGNQEQYF. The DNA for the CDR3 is TGCGCCAGCAGCTTGGGGTCAGGGAACCAGGAGCAGTACTTC.

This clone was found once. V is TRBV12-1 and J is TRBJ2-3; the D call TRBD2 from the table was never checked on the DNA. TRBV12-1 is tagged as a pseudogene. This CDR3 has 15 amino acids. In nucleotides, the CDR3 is TGTGCCAGCAGCTCTAGAGCGGGGAGCACAGATACGCAGTATTTT. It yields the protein CASSSRAGSTDTQYF.

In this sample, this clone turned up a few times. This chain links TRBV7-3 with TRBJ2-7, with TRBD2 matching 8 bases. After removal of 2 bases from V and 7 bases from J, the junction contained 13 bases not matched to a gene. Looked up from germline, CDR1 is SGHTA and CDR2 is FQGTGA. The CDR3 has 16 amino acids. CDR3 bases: TGTGCCAGCAGCTTATGGGGTCGCGGGGGGTCGGGGGAGCAGTACTTC. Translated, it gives CASSLWGRGGSGEQYF.

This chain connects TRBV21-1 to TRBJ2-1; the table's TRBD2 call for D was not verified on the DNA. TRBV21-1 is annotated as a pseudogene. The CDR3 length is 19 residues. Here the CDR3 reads CASSKEHSKREGSYNEQFF. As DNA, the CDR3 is TGTGCCAGCAGCAAAGAACACTCGAAGCGGGAGGGCTCCTACAATGAGCAGTTCTTC.

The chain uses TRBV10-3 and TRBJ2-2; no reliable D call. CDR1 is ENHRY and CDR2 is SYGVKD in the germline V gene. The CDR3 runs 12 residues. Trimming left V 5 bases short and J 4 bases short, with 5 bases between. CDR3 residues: CAISLGTGELFF. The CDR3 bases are TGTGCCATCAGTCTAGGCACCGGGGAGCTGTTTTTT.

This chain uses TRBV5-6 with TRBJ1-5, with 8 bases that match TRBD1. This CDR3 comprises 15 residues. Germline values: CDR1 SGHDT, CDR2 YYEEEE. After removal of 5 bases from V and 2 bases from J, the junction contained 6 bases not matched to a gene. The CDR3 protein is CASSSTGGRNQPQHF. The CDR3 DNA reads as TGTGCCAGCAGTTCCACAGGGGGACGCAATCAGCCCCAGCATTTT.

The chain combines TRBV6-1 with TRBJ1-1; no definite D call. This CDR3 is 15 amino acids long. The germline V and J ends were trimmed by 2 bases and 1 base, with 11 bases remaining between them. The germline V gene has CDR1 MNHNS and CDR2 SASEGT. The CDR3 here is CASSEIWSGNTEAFF. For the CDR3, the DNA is TGTGCCAGCAGTGAAATTTGGTCGGGGAACACTGAAGCTTTCTTT.

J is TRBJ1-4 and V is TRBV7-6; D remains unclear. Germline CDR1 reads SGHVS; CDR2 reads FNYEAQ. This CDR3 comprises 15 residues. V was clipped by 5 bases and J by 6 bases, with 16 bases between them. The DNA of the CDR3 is TGTGCCAGCAGCCACGGAGAGGGCGAGGATGAAAAACTGTTTTTT. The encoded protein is CASSHGEGEDEKLFF. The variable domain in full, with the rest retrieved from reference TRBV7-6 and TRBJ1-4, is GAGVSQSPRYKVTKRGQDVALRCDPISGHVSLYWYRQALGQGPEFLTYFNYEAQQDKSGLPNDRFSAERPEGSISTLTIQRTEQRDSAMYRCASSHGEGEDEKLFFGSGTQLSVL.

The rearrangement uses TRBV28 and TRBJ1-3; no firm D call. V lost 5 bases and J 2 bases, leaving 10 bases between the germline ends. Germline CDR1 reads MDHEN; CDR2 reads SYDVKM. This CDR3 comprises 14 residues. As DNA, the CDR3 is TGTGCCAGCAGTGATTCGGAGGCTGGAAACACCATATATTTT. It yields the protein CASSDSEAGNTIYF.

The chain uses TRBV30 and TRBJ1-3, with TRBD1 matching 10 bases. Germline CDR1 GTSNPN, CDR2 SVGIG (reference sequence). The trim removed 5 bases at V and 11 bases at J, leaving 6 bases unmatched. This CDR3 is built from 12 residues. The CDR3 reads CAWDRGRVSIYF. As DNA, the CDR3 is TGTGCCTGGGACAGGGGGCGAGTGTCCATATATTTT.

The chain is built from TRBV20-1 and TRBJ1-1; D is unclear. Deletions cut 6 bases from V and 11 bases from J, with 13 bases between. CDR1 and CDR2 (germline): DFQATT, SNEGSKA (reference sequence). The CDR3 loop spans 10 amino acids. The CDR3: CSALRGLAFF. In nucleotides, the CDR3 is TGCAGTGCCCTCCGGGGTTTGGCTTTCTTT.

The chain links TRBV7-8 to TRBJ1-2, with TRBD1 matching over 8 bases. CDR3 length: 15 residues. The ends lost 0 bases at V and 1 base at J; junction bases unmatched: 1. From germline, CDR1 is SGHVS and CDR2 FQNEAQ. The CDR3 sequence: CASSLAGQGNYGYTF. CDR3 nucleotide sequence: TGTGCCAGCAGCTTAGCAGGACAGGGTAACTATGGCTACACCTTC. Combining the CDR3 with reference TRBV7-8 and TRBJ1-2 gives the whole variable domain GAGVSQSPRYKVAKRGQDVALRCDPISGHVSLFWYQQALGQGPEFLTYFQNEAQLDKSGLPSDRFFAERPEGSVSTLKIQRTQQEDSAVYLCASSLAGQGNYGYTFGSGTRLTVV.

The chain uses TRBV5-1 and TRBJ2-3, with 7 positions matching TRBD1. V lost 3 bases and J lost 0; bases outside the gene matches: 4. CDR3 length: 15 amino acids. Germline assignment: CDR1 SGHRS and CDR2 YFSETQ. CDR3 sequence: CASSSQGKSTDTQYF. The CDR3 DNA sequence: TGCGCCAGCAGCTCACAGGGGAAAAGCACAGATACGCAGTATTTT.

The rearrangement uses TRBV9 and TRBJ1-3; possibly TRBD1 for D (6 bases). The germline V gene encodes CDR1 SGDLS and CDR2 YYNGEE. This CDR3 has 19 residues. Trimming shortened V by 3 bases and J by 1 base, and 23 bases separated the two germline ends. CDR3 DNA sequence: TGTGCCAGCAGCGCGTTGCCGGGACAAATGGTGCAGTCTGGAAACACCATATATTTT. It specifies CASSALPGQMVQSGNTIYF.

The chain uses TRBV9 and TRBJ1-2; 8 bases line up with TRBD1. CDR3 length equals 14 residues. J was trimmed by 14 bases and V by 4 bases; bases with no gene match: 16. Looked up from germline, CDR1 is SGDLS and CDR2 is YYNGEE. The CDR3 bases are TGTGCCAGCAGCCCCGGGACAGGAAGAGTTAAAGTTACCTTC. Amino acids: CASSPGTGRVKVTF.

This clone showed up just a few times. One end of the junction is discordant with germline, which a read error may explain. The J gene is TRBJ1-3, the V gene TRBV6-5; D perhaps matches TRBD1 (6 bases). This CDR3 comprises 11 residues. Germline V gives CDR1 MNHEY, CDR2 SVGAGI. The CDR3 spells CASSLNRVVDF. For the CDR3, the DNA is TGTGCCAGCAGCCTAAACAGGGTAGTGGATTTT.

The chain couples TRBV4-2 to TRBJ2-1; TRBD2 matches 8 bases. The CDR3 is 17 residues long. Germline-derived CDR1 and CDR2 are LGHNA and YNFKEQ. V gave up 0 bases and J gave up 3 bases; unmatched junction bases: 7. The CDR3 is CASSQEVVLAVYNEQFF. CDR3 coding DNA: TGTGCCAGCAGCCAAGAGGTGGTACTAGCGGTCTACAATGAGCAGTTCTTC.

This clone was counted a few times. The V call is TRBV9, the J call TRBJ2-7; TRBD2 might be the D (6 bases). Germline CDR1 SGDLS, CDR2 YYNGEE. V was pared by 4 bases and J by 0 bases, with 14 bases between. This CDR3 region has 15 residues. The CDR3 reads CASSPLGGGSYEQYF. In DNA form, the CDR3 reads TGTGCCAGCAGCCCTCTTGGGGGAGGCTCCTACGAGCAGTACTTC.

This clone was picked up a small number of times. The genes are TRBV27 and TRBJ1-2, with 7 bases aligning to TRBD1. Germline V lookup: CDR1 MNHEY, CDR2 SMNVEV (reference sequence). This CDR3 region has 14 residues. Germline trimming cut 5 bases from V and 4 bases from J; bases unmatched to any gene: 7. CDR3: CASSPLQGLYGYTF. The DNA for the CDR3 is TGTGCCAGCAGTCCCCTACAGGGGCTCTATGGCTACACCTTC.